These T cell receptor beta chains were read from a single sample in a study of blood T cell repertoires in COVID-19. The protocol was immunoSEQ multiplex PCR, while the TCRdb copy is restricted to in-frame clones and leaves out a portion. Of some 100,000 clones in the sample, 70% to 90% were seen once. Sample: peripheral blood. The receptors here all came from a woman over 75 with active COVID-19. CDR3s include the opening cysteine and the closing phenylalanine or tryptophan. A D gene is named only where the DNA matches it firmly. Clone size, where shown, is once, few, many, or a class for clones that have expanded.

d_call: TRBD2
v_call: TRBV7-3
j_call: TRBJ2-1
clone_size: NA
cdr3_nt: TGTGCCAGCAGCTTAGTAGCGGGAGCCTACAATGAGCAGTTCTTC
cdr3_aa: CASSLVAGAYNEQFF

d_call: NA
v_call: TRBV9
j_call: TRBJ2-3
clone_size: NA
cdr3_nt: TGTGCCAGCAGCCTCGCCCAACTAGCCCCAGATACGCAGTATTTT
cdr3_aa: CASSLAQLAPDTQYF

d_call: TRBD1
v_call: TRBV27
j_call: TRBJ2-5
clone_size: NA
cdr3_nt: TGTGCCAGCAGGAGAACAGGGGGCGGAGAGACCCAGTACTTC
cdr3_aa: CASRRTGGGETQYF

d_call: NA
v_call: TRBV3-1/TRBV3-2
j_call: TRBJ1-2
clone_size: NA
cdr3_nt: TGTGCCAGCAGCGCGGGCCTCGGTGGCTACACCTTC
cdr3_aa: CASSAGLGGYTF

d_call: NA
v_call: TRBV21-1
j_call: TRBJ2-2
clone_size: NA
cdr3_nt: TGTGCCAGCAGCCGGAACACCGGGGAGCTGTTTTTT
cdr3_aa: CASSRNTGELFF

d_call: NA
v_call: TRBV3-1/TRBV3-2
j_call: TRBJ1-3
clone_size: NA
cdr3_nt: TGTGCCAGCAGCCTGTTCGCACGAGGTGCTGGAAACACCATATATTTT
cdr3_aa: CASSLFARGAGNTIYF

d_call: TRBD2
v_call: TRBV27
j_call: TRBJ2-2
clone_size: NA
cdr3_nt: TGTGCCAGCAGATATCCGGGAGGGCCGGGAACCGGGGAGCTGTTTTTT
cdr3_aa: CASRYPGGPGTGELFF

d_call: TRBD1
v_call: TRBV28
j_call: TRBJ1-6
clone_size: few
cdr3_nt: TGTGCCAGCAGAACCCCAGGGGGCCCCTCCCTCCACTTT
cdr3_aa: CASRTPGGPSLHF

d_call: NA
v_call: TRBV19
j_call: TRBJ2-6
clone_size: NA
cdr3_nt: TGTGCCAGTAGTCCAGCGCCTGGGGCCAACGTCCTGACTTTC
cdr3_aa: CASSPAPGANVLTF

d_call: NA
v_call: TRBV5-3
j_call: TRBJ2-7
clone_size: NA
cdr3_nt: TGTGCCAGAAGTCTAACAGGATGGGACGAGCAGTACTTC
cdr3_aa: CARSLTGWDEQYF

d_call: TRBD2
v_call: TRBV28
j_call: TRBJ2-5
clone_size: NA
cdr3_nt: TGTGCCAGCTCGGAGCTAGCGGGAGAAGAGACCCAGTACTTC
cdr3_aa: CASSELAGEETQYF

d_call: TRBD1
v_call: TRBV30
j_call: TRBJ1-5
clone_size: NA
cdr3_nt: TGTGCCTGGAGTGTACTCCCAGGGGGGCAGGCGCCCCAGCATTTT
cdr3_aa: CAWSVLPGGQAPQHF

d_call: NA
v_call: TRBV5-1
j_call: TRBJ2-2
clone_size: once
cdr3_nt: TGCGCCAGCAGTCCCGCCGAGGGGGGGCGCAGCACCGGGGAGCTGTTTTTT
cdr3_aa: CASSPAEGGRSTGELFF

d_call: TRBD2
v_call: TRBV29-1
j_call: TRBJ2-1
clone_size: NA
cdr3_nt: TGCAGCGTTGCGAGACTAGCGGCCAATGAGCAGTTCTTC
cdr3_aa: CSVARLAANEQFF

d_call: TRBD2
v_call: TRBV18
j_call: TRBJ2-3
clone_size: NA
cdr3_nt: TGTGCCAGCGCGGAGGACGGTTCAGCGGGAGGAGCGCAGTATTTT
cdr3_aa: CASAEDGSAGGAQYF

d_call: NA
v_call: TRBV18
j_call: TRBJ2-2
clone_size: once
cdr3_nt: TGTGCCAGCTCATTGGGGCCGGGTGAAAGAGAGCTGTTTTTT
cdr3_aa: CASSLGPGERELFF

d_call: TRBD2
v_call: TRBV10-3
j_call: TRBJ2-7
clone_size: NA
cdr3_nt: TGTGCCACCCAGACCGGGGGGAACTACGAGCAGTACTTC
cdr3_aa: CATQTGGNYEQYF

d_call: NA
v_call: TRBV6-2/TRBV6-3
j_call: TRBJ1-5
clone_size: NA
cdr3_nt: TGTGCCAGCAGTGGGTTTGGGCTAGCTCAGCCCCAGCATTTT
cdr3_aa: CASSGFGLAQPQHF

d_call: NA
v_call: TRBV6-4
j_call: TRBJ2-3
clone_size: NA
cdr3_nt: TGTGCCAGCAGTGAACAGGGTGATACGCAGTATTTT
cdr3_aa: CASSEQGDTQYF

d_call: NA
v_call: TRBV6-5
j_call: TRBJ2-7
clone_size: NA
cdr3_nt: TGTGCCAGCAGGACCTTGGGGGAGGCCTACGAGCAGTACTTC
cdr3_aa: CASRTLGEAYEQYF

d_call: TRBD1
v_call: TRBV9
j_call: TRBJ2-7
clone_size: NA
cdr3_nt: TGTGCCAGCAGCGTAGGTCTGACAGGGGGAAACAACGAGCAGTACTTC
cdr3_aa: CASSVGLTGGNNEQYF

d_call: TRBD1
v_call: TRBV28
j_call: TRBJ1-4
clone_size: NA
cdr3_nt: TGTGCCAGCCGGATCGACAGGGGATATGAAAAACTGTTTTTT
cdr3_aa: CASRIDRGYEKLFF

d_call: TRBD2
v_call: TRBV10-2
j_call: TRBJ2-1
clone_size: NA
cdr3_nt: TGCGCCAGCAGTGATCTACGCGGGAGCTCCTACAATGAGCAGTTCTTC
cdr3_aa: CASSDLRGSSYNEQFF

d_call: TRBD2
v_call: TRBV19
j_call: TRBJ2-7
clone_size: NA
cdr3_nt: TGTGCCAGTAGTCCGGGACTAGCGGGCTACGAGCAGTACTTC
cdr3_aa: CASSPGLAGYEQYF

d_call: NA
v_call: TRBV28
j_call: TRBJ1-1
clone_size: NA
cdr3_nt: TGTGCCAGCAGTTTAGAGACAGTATACACTGAAGCTTTCTTT
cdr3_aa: CASSLETVYTEAFF

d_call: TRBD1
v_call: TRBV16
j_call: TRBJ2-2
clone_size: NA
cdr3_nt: TGTGCCAGCAGCCGACGGACAGGGTTGGAAGAGCTGTTTTTT
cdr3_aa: CASSRRTGLEELFF

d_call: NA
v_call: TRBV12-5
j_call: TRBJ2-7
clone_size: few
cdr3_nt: TGTGCTAGTGGTTTGGCCCCCTCGGGGTTGGCGGGACCCTACGAGCAGTACTTC
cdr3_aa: CASGLAPSGLAGPYEQYF

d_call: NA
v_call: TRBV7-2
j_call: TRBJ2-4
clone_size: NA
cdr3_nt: TGTGCCAGCAGCTTATTCCAGGGACTAGCCAAAAACATTCAGTACTTC
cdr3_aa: CASSLFQGLAKNIQYF

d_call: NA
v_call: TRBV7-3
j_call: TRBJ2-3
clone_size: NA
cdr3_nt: TGTGCCAGCAGCTTGGGGAGGAGGCCCTCAGATACGCAGTATTTT
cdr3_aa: CASSLGRRPSDTQYF

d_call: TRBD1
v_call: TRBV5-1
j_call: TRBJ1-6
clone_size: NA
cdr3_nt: TGCGCCAGCAGGGGACAGGGGGCAAAATCACCCCTCCACTTT
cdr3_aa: CASRGQGAKSPLHF

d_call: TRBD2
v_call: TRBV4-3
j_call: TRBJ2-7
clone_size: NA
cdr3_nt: TGCGCCAGCAGCCAAGAAGGGAGGGGAATCAACGAGCAGTACTTC
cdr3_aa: CASSQEGRGINEQYF

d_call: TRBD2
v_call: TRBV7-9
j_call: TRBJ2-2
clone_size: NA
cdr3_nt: TGTGCCAGCAGCTACGGACTAGCGGGTGCCACCGGGGAGCTGTTTTTT
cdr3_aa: CASSYGLAGATGELFF

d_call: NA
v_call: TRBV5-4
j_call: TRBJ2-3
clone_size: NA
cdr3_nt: TGTGCCAGCAGCCCCAGGACAGTTAGCACAGATACGCAGTATTTT
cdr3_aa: CASSPRTVSTDTQYF

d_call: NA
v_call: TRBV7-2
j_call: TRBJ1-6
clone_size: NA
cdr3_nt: TGTGCCAGCAGCTTAGGAAGCGCACCCCTCCACTTT
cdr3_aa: CASSLGSAPLHF

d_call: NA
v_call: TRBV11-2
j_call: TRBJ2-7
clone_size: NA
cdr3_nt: TGTGCCAGCAGTTACAACATGGGGGGGCGGTTGTACGAGCAGTACTTC
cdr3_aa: CASSYNMGGRLYEQYF

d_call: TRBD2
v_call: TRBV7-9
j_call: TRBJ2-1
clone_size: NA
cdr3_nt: TGTGCCAGGGGACTAGACAATGAGCAGTTCTTC
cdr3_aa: CARGLDNEQFF

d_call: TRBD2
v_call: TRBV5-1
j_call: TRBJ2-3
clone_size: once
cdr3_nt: TGCGCCAGCAGCTCTAAGACTAGCGGGGCCGGTTTGGCTTCGGCAGATACGCAGTATTTT
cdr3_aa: CASSSKTSGAGLASADTQYF

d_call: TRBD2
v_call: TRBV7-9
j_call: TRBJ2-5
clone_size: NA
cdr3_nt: TGTGCCAGCAGCTTGGGGTTAGCGGGAGGGCCCCAAGAGACCCAGTACTTC
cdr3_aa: CASSLGLAGGPQETQYF

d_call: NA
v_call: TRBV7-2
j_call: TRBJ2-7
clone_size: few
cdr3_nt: TGTGCCAGCAGCCGCGGGGCTAGCGCCAACTACGAGCAGTACTTC
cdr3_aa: CASSRGASANYEQYF

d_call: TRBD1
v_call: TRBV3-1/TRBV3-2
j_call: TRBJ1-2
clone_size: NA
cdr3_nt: TGTGCCAGCAGCCATGAGTACAGGGGAGGCTACACCTTC
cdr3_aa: CASSHEYRGGYTF

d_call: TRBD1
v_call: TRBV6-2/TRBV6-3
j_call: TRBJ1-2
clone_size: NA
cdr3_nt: TGTGCCAGCAGCCTTATTGACAGGGGCGACTATGGCTACACCTTC
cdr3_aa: CASSLIDRGDYGYTF

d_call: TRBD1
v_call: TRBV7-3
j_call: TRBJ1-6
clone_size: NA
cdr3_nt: TGTGCCAGCAGCCGGGACAGGGGGAATTCACCCCTCCACTTT
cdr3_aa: CASSRDRGNSPLHF

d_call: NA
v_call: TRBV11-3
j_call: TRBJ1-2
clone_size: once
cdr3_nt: TGTGCCAGCAGCCTTGCTTGGGCAGCCTTCGATGGCTACACCTTC
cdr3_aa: CASSLAWAAFDGYTF

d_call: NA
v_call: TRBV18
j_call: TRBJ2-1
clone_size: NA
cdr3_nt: TGTGCCAGCTCACCATTTTACGGGAGCTCCTACAATGAGCAGTTCTTC
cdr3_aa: CASSPFYGSSYNEQFF